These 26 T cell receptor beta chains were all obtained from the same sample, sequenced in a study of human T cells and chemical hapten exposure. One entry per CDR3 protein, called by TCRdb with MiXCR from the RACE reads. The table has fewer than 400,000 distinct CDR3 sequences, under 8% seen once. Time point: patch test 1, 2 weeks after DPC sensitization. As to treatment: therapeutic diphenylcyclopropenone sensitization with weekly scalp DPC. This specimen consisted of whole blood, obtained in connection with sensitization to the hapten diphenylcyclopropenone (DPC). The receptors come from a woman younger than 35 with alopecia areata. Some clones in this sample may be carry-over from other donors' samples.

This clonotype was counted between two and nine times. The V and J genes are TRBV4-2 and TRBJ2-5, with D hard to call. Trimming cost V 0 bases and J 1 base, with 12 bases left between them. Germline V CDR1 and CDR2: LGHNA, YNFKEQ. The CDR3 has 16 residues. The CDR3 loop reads CASSQEGLAPQETQYF. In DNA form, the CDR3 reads TGTGCCAGCAGCCAAGAGGGGTTGGCACCCCAAGAGACCCAGTACTTC.

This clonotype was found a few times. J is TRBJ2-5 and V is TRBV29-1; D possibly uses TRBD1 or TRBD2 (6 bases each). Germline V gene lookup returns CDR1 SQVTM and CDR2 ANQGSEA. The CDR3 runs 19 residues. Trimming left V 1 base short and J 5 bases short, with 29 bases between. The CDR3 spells CSVEAGAASLRSIGETQYF. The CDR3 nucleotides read TGCAGCGTTGAAGCGGGGGCGGCCTCCCTGAGGAGTATTGGGGAGACCCAGTACTTC.

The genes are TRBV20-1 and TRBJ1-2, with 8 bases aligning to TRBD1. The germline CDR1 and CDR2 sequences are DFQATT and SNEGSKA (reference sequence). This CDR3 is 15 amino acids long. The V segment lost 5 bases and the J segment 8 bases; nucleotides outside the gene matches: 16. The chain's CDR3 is CSASYPGGAPGGYTF. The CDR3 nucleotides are TGCAGTGCTTCGTACCCAGGGGGCGCCCCAGGGGGCTACACCTTC.

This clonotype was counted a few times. The CDR3 sequence is CASSTPPGQKPYNSPLHF. The CDR3 region has the DNA TGTGCCAGTAGTACTCCTCCGGGACAGAAACCCTATAATTCACCCCTCCACTTT. The chain employs TRBV19 and TRBJ1-6, with 7 bases lining up with TRBD1. CDR3 length: 18 amino acids. CDR1 and CDR2 from the germline V gene are LNHDA and SQIVND (reference sequence). J gave up 2 bases and V 4 bases, and 11 bases lay outside the gene matches.

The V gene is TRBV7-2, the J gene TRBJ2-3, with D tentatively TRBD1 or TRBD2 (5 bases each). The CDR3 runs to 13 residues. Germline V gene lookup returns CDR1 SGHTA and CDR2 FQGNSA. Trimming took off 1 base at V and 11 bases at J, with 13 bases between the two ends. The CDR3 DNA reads TGTGCCAGCAGCTTAGGACTACTCAGGGTGCAGTATTTT. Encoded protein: CASSLGLLRVQYF.

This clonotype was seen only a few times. For the CDR3, the DNA is TGCAGTGCTAGGGATCTGACTAGCGGGGAGACAGATACGCAGTATTTT. Protein sequence: CSARDLTSGETDTQYF. V and J are TRBV20-1 and TRBJ2-3, with TRBD2 matching 11 bases. Germline CDR1 is DFQATT and CDR2 is SNEGSKA (reference sequence). The CDR3 extends over 16 amino acids. Trimming cost V 3 bases and J 3 bases; bases outside gene matches: 8.

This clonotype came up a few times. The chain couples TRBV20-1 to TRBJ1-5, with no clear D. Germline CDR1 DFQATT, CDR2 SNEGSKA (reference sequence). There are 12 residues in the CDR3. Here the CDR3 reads CSVRANNQPQHF. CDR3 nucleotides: TGCAGCGTCCGGGCCAACAATCAGCCCCAGCATTTT.

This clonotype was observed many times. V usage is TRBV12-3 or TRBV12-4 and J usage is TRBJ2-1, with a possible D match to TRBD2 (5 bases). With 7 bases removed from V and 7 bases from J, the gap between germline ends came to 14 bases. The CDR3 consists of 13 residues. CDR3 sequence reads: CASIFSGVNEQFF. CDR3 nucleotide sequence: TGTGCCAGCATTTTCTCCGGGGTGAATGAGCAGTTCTTC.

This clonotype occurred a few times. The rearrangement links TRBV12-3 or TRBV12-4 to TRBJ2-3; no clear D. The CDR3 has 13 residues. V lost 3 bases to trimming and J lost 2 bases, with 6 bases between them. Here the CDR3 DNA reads TGTGCCAGCAGTTTGTGGGTCACAGATACGCAGTATTTT. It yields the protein CASSLWVTDTQYF.

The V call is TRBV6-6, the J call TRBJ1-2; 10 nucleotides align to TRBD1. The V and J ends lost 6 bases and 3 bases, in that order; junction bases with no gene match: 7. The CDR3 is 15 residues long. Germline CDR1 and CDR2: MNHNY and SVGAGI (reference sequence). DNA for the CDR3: TGTGCCAGCAGCCCCGACAGGGGGCTGTACTATGGCTACACCTTC. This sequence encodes CASSPDRGLYYGYTF.

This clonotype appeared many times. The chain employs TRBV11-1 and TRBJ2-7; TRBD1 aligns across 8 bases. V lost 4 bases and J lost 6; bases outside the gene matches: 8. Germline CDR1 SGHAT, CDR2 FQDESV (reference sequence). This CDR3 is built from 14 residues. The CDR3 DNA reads TGTGCCAGCAGCTACAGGGGGAATCAAGTCGAGCAGTACTTC. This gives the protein CASSYRGNQVEQYF.

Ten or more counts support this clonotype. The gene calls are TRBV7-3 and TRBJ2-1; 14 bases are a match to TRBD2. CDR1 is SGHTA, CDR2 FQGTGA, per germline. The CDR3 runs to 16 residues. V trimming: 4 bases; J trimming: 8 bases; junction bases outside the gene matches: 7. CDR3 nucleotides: TGTGCCAGCAGCTCGTCCGGGACTAGCGGGGGTGATGAGCAGTTCTTC. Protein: CASSSSGTSGGDEQFF.

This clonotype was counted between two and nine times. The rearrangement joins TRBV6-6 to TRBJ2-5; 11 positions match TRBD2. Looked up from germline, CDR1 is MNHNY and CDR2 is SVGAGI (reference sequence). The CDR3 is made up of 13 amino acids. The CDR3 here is CGIAGGYQETQYF. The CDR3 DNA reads TGTGGAATAGCGGGGGGGTACCAAGAGACCCAGTACTTC.

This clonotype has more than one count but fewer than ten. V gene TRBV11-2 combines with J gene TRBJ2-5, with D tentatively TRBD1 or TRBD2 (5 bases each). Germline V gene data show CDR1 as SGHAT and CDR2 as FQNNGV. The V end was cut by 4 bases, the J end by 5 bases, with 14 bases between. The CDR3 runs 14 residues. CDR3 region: CASSWGEGRETQYF. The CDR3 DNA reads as TGTGCCAGCAGCTGGGGCGAGGGTAGGGAGACCCAGTACTTC.

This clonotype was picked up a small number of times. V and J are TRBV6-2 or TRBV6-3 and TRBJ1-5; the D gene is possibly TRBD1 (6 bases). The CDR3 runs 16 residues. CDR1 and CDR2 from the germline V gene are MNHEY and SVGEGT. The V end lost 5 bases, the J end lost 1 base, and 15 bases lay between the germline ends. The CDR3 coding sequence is TGTGCCAGCAGTAGCCGACAGGCGGGGAGCAATCAGCCCCAGCATTTT. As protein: CASSSRQAGSNQPQHF.

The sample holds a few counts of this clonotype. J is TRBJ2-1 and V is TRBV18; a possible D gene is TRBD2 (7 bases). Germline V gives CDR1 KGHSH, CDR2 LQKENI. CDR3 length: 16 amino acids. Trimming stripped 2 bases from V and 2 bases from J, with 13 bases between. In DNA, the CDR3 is TGTGCCAGCTCACCAGGAGGGGGGGCCCCCTACAATGAGCAGTTCTTC. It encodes CASSPGGGAPYNEQFF.

The CDR3 coding sequence is TGTGCCAGCAGACCAGACAGGGCGCGAGTCATTAACTATGGCTACACCTTC. It codes for CASRPDRARVINYGYTF. The chain couples TRBV6-2 or TRBV6-3 to TRBJ1-2; TRBD1 agrees at 7 bases. The ends lost 6 bases at V and 1 base at J; junction bases unmatched: 14. This CDR3 contains 17 residues. The germline CDR1 and CDR2 sequences are MNHEY and SVGEGT.

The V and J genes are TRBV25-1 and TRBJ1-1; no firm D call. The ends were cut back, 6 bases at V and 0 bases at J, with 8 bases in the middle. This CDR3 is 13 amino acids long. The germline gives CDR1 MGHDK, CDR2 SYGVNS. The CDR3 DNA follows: TGTGCCAGCAGGTCACAGATGAACACTGAAGCTTTCTTT. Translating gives CASRSQMNTEAFF.

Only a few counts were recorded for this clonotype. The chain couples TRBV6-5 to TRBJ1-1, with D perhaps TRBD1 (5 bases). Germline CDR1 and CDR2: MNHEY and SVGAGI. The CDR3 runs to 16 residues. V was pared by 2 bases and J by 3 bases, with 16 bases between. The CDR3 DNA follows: TGTGCCAGCAGTTACGACAGAGGCCGGGGAGACACTGAAGCTTTCTTT. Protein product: CASSYDRGRGDTEAFF.

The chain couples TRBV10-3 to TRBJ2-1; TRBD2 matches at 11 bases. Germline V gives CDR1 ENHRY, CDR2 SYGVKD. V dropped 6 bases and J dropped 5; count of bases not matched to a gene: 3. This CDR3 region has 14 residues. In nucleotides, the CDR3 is TGTGCCATCAGACCACTAGCGGGGGACAATGAGCAGTTCTTC. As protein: CAIRPLAGDNEQFF.

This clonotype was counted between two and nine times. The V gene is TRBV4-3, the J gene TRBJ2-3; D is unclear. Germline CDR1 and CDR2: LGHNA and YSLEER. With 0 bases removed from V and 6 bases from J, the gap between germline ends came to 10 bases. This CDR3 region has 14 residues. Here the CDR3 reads CASSQDPWSDTQYF. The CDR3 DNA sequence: TGCGCCAGCAGCCAAGACCCCTGGTCCGATACGCAGTATTTT.

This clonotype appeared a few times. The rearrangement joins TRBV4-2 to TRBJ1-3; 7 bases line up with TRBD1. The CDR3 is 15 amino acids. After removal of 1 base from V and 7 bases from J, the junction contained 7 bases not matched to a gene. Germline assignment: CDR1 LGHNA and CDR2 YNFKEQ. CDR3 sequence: CASSQGQGEGNTIYF. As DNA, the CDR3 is TGTGCCAGCAGCCAAGGACAGGGCGAAGGTAACACCATATATTTT.

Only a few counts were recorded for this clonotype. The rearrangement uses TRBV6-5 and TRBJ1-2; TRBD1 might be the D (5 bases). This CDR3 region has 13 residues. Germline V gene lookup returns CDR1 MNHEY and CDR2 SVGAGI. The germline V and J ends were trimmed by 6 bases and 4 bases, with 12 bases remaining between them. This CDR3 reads CASRYRLSYGYTF. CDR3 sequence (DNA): TGTGCCAGCAGGTACAGGTTGAGCTATGGCTACACCTTC.

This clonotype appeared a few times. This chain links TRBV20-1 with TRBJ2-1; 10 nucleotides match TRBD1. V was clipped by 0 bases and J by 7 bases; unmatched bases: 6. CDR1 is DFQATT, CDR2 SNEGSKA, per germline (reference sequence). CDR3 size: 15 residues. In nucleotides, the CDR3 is TGCAGTGCTAGAGATCCGGGACAGGGGATGAATGAGCAGTTCTTC. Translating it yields CSARDPGQGMNEQFF.

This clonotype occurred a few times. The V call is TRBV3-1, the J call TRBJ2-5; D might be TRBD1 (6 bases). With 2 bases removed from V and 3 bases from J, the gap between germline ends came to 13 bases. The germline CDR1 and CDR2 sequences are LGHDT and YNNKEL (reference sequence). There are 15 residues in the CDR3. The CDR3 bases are TGTGCCAGCAGCCAAATGGGGGCAGGGGAAGAGACCCAGTACTTC. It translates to CASSQMGAGEETQYF.

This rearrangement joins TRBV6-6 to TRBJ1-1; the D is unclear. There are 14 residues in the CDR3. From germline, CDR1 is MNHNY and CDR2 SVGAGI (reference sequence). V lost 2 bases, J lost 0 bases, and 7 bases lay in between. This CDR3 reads CASSYRRVNTEAFF. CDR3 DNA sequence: TGTGCCAGCAGTTACAGGAGGGTGAACACTGAAGCTTTCTTT.